These 2 T cell receptor beta chains came from one sample sequenced in a study of T-cell reconstitution after alpha-beta-depleted transplantation in children (dated by TCRdb to 2016 to 2017). This sample's treatment or condition label indicates: allogeneic hematopoietic cell transplantation with graft depleted of TCRalphabeta T cells and CD19 B cells. The library was produced with PCR. Sequencing took place on an Illumina HiSeq 2500. To normalize quantification of the TCRbeta repertoire, the TCR libraries were built with molecular barcoding that relied on unique molecular identifiers. The public reads were reanalyzed by TCRdb: fastp trimming at Q25, MiXCR alignment, in-frame beta chains only. When rows share a CDR3 protein, they turn into one entry using the most common DNA and genes. The sample profile shows some 300,000 distinct CDR3 sequences; about 9.5% of them were found once. 7.5% of the sample is taken by the ten largest.

The source was PBMCs, collected before TCRalphabeta/CD19-depleted stem cell transplant. The receptors here all came from a boy younger than two with acute myeloid leukemia, due to receive a stem cell transplant.

The chain recombines TRBV5-1 with TRBJ1-2, with D uncertain. Germline CDR1 SGHRS, CDR2 YFSETQ. This CDR3 has 15 residues. V lost 1 base and J lost 0, with 10 bases in between. CDR3 amino acids: CASSLRTATNYGYTF. CDR3 sequence (DNA): TGCGCCAGCAGCTTGCGGACCGCGACTAACTATGGCTACACCTTC.

Regarding this clonotype: Relative to the germline gene, one junction end is altered; a read error may explain this. The chain couples TRBV20-1 to TRBJ2-5; TRBD1 agrees at 8 bases. CDR1 is DFQATT, CDR2 SNEGSKA, per germline (reference sequence). The CDR3 length is 11 residues. The CDR3 region is CSAGQGETKYF. For the CDR3, the DNA is TGCAGTGCTGGACAGGGAGAGACCAAGTACTTC.